This TCR beta chain was found in a study of blood T cell repertoires in COVID-19. Study summary: Acute-phase and convalescent COVID-19 samples originated in the United States, Italy and Spain.

The CDR3 has 15 amino acids. Germline V gene sequence: CDR1 MRHNA, CDR2 SNTAGT. V lost 0 bases and J 7 bases, leaving 13 bases between the germline ends. The data were produced by immunoSEQ multiplex PCR, yet TCRdb's version contains in-frame clones alone and is incomplete. This table has 200,000 to 250,000 clones, under 85% appearing once. The receptor was derived from a man aged 25 to 40 who had recovered from COVID-19. This chain uses TRBV6-4 with TRBJ2-1; a weak D match, TRBD2 (6 bases). The sample comprised peripheral blood. CDR3 in DNA: TGTGCCAGCAGTGACTCTGAGACCGGAGGGAATGAGCAGTTCTTC. Its translation: CASSDSETGGNEQFF.